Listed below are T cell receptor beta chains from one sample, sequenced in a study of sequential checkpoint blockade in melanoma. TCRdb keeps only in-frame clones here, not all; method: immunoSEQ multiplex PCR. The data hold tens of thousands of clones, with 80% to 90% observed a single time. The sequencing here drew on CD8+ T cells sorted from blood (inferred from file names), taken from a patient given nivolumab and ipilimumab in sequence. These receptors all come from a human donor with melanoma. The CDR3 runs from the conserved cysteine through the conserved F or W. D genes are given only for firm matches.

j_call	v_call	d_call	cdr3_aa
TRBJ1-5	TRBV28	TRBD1	CASSYRGSNQPQHF
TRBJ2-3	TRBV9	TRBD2	CASSRSGTSQDTQYF
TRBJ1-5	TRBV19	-	CATKVGNQPQHF
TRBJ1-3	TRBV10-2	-	CASSESRGTGNTIYF
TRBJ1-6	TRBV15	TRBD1	CATSSLNRGSPLHF
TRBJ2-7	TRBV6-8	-	CASSSGSPEQYF
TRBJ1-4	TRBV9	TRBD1	CASSVSGTGGDLPKGEKLFF
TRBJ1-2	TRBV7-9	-	CASRTRRHGYTF
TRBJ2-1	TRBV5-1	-	CASSLGQPSSYNEQFF
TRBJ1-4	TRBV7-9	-	CASSPPDSLNEKLFF
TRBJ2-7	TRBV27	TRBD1	CASSLPGTGVHEQYF
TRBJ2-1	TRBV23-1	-	CASSQSVRDSPSYNEQFF
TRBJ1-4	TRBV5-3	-	CARSLGEGRVSNEKLFF
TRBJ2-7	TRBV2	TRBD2	CASSQVPLAEGPEMNF
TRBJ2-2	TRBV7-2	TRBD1	CASSLQGAGTGELFF
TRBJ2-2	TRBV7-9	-	CASSPESSGELFF
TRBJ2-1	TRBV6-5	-	CASRGVYNEQFF
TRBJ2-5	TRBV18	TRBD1	CASSPLRGTGRPQETQYF
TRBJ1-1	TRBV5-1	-	CASLPDGRNTEAFF